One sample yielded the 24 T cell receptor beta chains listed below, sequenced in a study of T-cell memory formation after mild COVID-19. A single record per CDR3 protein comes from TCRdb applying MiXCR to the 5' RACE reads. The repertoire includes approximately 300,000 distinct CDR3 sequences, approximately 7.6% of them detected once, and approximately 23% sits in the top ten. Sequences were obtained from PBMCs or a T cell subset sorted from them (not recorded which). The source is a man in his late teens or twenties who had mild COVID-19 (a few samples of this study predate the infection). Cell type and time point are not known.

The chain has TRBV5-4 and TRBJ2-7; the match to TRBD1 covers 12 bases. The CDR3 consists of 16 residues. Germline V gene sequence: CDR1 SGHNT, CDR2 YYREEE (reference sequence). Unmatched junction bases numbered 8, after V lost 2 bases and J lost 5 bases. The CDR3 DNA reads TGTGCCAGCAGCTTCCGGGACAGGGGGCTGAGGGACGAGCAGTACGTC. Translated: CASSFRDRGLRDEQYV.

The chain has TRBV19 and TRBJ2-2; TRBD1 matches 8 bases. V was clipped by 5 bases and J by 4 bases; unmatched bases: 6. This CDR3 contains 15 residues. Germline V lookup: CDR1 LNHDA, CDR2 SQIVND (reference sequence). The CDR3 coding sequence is TGTGCCAGTAGTGGGCTGGACAGGGCCACCGGGGAGCTGTTTTTT. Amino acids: CASSGLDRATGELFF.

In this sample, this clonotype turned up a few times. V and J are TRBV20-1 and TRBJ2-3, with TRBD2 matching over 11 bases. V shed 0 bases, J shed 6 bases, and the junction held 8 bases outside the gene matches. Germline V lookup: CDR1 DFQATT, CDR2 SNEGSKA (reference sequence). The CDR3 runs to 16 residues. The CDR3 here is CSARESSGGTADTQYF. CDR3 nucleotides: TGCAGTGCTAGAGAGTCTAGCGGGGGGACCGCGGATACGCAGTATTTT.

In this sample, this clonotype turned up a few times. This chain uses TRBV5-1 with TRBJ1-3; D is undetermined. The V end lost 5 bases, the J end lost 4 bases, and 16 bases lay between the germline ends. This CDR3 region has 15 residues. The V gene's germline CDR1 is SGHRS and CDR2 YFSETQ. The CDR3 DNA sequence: TGCGCCAGCAGAGAAGGAGGGCTTACCGGAAACACCATATATTTT. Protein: CASREGGLTGNTIYF.

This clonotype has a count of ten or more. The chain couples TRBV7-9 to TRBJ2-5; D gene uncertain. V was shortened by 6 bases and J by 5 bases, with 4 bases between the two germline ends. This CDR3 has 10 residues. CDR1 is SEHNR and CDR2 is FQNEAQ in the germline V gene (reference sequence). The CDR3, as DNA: TGTGCCAGCAGGGCCGAGACCCAGTACTTC. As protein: CASRAETQYF.

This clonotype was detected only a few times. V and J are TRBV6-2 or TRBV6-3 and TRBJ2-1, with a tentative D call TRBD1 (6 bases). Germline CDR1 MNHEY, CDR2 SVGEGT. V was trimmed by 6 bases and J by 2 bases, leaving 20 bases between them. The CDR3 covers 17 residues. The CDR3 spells CASSLSRGPITYNEQFF. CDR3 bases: TGTGCCAGCAGCCTCAGCAGGGGTCCCATTACCTACAATGAGCAGTTCTTC.

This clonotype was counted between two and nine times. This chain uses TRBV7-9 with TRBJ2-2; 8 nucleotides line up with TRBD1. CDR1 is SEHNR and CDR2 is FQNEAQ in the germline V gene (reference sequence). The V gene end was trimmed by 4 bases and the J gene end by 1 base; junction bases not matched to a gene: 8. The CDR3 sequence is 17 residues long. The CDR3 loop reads CASSSRSGTGNTGELFF. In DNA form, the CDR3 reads TGTGCCAGCAGCTCAAGATCCGGGACAGGGAACACCGGGGAGCTGTTTTTT.

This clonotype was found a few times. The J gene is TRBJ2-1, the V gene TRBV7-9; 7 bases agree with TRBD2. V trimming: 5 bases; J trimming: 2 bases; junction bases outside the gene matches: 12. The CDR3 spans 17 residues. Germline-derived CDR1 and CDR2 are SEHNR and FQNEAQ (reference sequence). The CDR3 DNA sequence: TGTGCCAGCAGCCCTCGGGGGGAGCGGGGAACCTACAATGAGCAGTTCTTC. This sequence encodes CASSPRGERGTYNEQFF.

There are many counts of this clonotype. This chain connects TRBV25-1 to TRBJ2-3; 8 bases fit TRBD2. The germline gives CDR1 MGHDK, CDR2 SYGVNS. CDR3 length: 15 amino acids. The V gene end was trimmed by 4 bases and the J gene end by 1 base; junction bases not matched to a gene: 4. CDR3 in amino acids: CASSAAGGRTDTQYF. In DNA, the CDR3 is TGTGCCAGCAGTGCGGCGGGGGGCCGCACAGATACGCAGTATTTT.

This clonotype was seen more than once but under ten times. The CDR3 DNA sequence: TGCAGTGCTAGAGATCGCAGGGCAACTAATGAAAAACTGTTTTTT. It is translated as CSARDRRATNEKLFF. The chain uses TRBV20-1 and TRBJ1-4, with a weak D call TRBD1 (5 bases). The CDR3 covers 15 residues. Germline lookup yields CDR1 DFQATT and CDR2 SNEGSKA (reference sequence). Trimming pared 0 bases from V and 0 bases from J, leaving 8 bases between.

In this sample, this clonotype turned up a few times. The CDR3 sequence: CASSLWTENYGYTF. The CDR3, as DNA: TGCGCCAGCAGCCTGTGGACGGAGAACTATGGCTACACCTTC. The chain links TRBV5-1 to TRBJ1-2; D unclear. This CDR3 comprises 14 residues. Trimming shortened V by 4 bases and J by 2 bases, and 12 bases separated the two germline ends. Germline V gene lookup returns CDR1 SGHRS and CDR2 YFSETQ.

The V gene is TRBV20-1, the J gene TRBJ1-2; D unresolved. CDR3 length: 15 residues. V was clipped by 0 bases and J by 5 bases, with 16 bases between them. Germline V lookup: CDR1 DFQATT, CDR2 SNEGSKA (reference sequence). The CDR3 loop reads CSARDLRRPPYGYTF. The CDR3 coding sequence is TGCAGTGCTAGAGATCTCCGGCGACCCCCATATGGCTACACCTTC.

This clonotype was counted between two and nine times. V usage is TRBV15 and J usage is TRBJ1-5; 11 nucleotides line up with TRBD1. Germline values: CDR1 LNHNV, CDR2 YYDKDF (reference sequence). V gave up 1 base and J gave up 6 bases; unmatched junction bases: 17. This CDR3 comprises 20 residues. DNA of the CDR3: TGTGCCACCAGCAGAGCTCGGGACAGGGGGTTCGTAATGGATGGTCAGCCCCAGCATTTT. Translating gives CATSRARDRGFVMDGQPQHF.

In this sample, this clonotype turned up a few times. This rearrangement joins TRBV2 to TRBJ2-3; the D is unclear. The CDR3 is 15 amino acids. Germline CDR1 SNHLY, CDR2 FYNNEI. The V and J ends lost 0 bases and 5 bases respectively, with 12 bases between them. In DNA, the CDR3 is TGTGCCAGCAGTGAAGCAATCGGGTCGGTAGATACGCAGTATTTT. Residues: CASSEAIGSVDTQYF.

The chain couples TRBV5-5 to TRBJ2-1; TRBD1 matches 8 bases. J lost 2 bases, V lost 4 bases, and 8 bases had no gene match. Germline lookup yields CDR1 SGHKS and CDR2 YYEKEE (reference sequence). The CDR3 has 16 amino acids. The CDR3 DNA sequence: TGTGCCAGCAGCCTCCATCAGGGGGCCCCCTACAATGAGCAGTTCTTC. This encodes CASSLHQGAPYNEQFF.

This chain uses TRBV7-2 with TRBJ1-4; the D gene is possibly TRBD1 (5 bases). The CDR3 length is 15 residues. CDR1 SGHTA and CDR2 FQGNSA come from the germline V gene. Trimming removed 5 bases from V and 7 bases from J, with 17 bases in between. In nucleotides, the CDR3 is TGTGCCAGCAGCCGTAAGCCACGGGGCGGTGAAAAACTGTTTTTT. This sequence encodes CASSRKPRGGEKLFF.

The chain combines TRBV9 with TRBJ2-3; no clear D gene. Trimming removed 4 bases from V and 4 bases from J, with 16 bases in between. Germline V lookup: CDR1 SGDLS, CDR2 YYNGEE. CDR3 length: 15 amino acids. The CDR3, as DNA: TGTGCCAGCAGCCCCCGGGCTCTTTTCCCAGATACGCAGTATTTT. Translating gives CASSPRALFPDTQYF.

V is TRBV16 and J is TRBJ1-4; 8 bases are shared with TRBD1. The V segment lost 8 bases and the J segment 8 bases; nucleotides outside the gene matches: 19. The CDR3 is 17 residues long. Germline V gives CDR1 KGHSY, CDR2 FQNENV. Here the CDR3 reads CASFAPRGRGVGEKLFF. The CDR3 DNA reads TGTGCCAGCTTCGCTCCCAGGGGGCGCGGAGTAGGAGAAAAACTGTTTTTT.

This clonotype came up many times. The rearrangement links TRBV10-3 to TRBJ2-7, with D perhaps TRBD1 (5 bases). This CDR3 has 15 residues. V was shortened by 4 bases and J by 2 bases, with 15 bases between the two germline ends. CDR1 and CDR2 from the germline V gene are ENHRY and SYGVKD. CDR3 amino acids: CAISATTTGPYEQYF. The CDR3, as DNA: TGTGCCATCAGTGCCACAACTACAGGACCCTACGAGCAGTACTTC.

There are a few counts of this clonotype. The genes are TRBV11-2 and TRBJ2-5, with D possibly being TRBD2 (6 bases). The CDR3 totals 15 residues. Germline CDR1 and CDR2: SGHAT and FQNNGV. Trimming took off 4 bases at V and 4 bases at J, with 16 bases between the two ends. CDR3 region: CASSSGSSKGETQYF. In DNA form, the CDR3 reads TGTGCCAGCAGCTCCGGGAGCTCCAAGGGAGAGACCCAGTACTTC.

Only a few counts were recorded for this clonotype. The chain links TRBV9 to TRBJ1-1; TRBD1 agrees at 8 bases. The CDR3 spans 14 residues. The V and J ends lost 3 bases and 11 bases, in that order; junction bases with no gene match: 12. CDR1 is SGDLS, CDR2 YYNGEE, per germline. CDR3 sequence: CASSGPTSGGNAFF. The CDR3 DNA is TGTGCCAGCAGCGGCCCGACCTCAGGGGGCAACGCTTTCTTT.

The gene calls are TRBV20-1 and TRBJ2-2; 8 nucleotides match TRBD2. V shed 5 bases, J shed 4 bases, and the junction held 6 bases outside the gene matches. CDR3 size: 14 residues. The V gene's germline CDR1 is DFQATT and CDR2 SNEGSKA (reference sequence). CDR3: CSAGGTSATGELFF. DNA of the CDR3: TGCAGTGCTGGCGGGACTAGTGCCACCGGGGAGCTGTTTTTT.

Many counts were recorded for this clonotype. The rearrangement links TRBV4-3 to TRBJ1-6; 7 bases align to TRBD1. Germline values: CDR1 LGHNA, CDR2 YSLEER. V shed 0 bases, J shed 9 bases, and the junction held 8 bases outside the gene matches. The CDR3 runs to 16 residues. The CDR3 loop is CASSQEETGAPSPLHF. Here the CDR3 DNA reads TGCGCCAGCAGCCAAGAAGAAACAGGGGCACCTTCACCCCTCCACTTT.

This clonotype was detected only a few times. The CDR3 nucleotides are TGTGCCAGCAGTTACGGGACAGGGGGGGACACTGAAGCTTTCTTT. Translated: CASSYGTGGDTEAFF. The chain recombines TRBV6-2 or TRBV6-3 with TRBJ1-1; 11 nucleotides match TRBD1. The J segment lost 3 bases and the V segment lost 2 bases, leaving 2 bases of the junction unmatched. Germline loops: CDR1 MNHEY, CDR2 SVGEGT. This CDR3 spans 15 amino acids.